The TCR beta chain described here comes from a study of T cell responses to AZD1222 COVID-19 vaccine. Germline CDR1 and CDR2: MNHEY and SMNVEV (reference sequence). V lost 6 bases and J 4 bases, leaving 21 bases between the germline ends. This CDR3 spans 17 amino acids. Study observations and caveats: Reportedly, nearly half of unique spike TCRs recognized epitopes outside B.1.351/B.1.1.7 mutations. Mostly white British, mostly female donors; authors suggested clonal diversity may be underestimated. Only a handful of AZD1222 recipients, six or seven in all, had baseline seropositivity.

As concerns this clone: The antigen is not known.

TCRdb keeps only in-frame clones here, not all; method: immunoSEQ multiplex PCR. Here the sample spans over 70,000 clones, over 60% being singletons. V is TRBV27 and J is TRBJ2-2; D perhaps matches TRBD1 (5 bases). The sample consisted of peripheral blood, taken 28 days after the second dose of the MenACWY control vaccine. This TCR was recovered from an adult who received the MenACWY meningococcal vaccine as a control. The CDR3 sequence is CASRKKSRQRGTGELFF. Written as DNA, the CDR3 is TGTGCCAGCAGAAAAAAATCGCGACAGAGAGGCACCGGGGAGCTGTTTTTT.